These 20 T cell receptor beta chains were sequenced from one sample in a study of neoadjuvant anti-PD-1 for oral cavity cancer. Libraries were prepared by immunoSEQ multiplex PCR; TCRdb keeps only in-frame clonotypes and omits some of them. Of some 33,000 clones listed, 85% to 90% are singletons. The sample was PBMCs, taken before nivolumab (anti-PD-1) treatment. The receptors stem from a person between 35 and 79 years old with oral cavity squamous cell carcinoma.

This clone came up once. V is TRBV5-1 and J is TRBJ1-1; 8 bases match TRBD1. The CDR3 spans 16 residues. V shed 0 bases, J shed 5 bases, and the junction held 9 bases outside the gene matches. In germline, CDR1 is SGHRS, CDR2 YFSETQ. CDR3 in DNA: TGCGCCAGCAGCTTGGGGTATCGGACAGGGCTAACTGAAGCTTTCTTT. This translates into CASSLGYRTGLTEAFF.

V is TRBV5-1 and J is TRBJ2-2; 8 bases align to TRBD1. The CDR3 spans 15 residues. Germline V gives CDR1 SGHRS, CDR2 YFSETQ. V lost 6 bases to trimming and J lost 5 bases; unmatched junction nucleotides: 9. As DNA, the CDR3 is TGCGCCAGCAACCCGACAGGGGCCGTGACCGGGGAGCTGTTTTTT. It specifies CASNPTGAVTGELFF.

The rearrangement uses TRBV4-3 and TRBJ1-4; D perhaps matches TRBD1 (6 bases). Per the germline V gene, CDR1 is LGHNA and CDR2 is YSLEER. The CDR3 consists of 16 residues. V lost 4 bases and J 4 bases, leaving 16 bases between the germline ends. CDR3 sequence: CASSLGGGSFNEKLFF. The CDR3 bases are TGCGCCAGCAGCCTAGGGGGGGGCTCTTTTAATGAAAAACTGTTTTTT.

The chain joins TRBV6-5 to TRBJ2-7; TRBD1 matches 7 bases. The CDR3 length is 13 residues. V lost 2 bases and J lost 2; bases outside the gene matches: 0. The germline gives CDR1 MNHEY, CDR2 SVGAGI. In DNA form, the CDR3 reads TGTGCCAGCAGTTACGACAGGGCCTACGAGCAGTACTTC. Protein: CASSYDRAYEQYF.

The chain uses TRBV4-3 and TRBJ2-1; possible D gene TRBD1, 6 bases. Germline V CDR1 and CDR2: LGHNA, YSLEER. Trimming left V 3 bases short and J 0 bases short, with 9 bases between. The CDR3 has 15 residues. CDR3 sequence reads: CASSQDSLSYNEQFF. In DNA form, the CDR3 reads TGCGCCAGCAGCCAGGACAGTCTCTCCTACAATGAGCAGTTCTTC.

The gene calls are TRBV9 and TRBJ1-1, with D uncertain. The CDR3 runs to 14 residues. V lost 0 bases and J 2 bases, leaving 8 bases between the germline ends. The germline CDR1 and CDR2 sequences are SGDLS and YYNGEE. The CDR3 bases are TGTGCCAGCAGCGTAGTACACAGCAACACTGAAGCTTTCTTT. This translates into CASSVVHSNTEAFF. The variable domain in full, completed from reference TRBV9 and TRBJ1-1, reads DSGVTQTPKHLITATGQRVTLRCSPRSGDLSVYWYQQSLDQGLQFLIQYYNGEERAKGNILERFSAQQFPDLHSELNLSSLELGDSALYFCASSVVHSNTEAFFGQGTRLTVV.

The chain links TRBV10-3 to TRBJ2-3; 13 positions agree with TRBD2. The germline CDR1 and CDR2 sequences are ENHRY and SYGVKD. This CDR3 contains 17 residues. V was clipped by 4 bases and J by 3 bases; unmatched bases: 7. The CDR3 DNA sequence: TGTGCCATCAGTGGACTAGCGGGGGGCATAGTAACAGATACGCAGTATTTT. Encoded protein: CAISGLAGGIVTDTQYF.

This sequence joins TRBV7-6 and TRBJ2-5; 9 bases align to TRBD2. This CDR3 contains 18 residues. V shed 0 bases, J shed 6 bases, and the junction held 14 bases outside the gene matches. Germline V CDR1 and CDR2: SGHVS, FNYEAQ. The chain's CDR3 is CASSLASAGGGAGKTQYF. The CDR3 DNA reads as TGTGCCAGCAGCTTAGCGAGCGCCGGCGGGGGGGCCGGGAAGACCCAGTACTTC.

By sample share, this clone is medium-sized. V is TRBV7-2 and J is TRBJ1-5; D ambiguous. The CDR3 is 13 residues long. V dropped 5 bases and J dropped 3 bases, with 8 bases sitting between them. The germline V gene encodes CDR1 SGHTA and CDR2 FQGNSA. CDR3 loop: CASSAGINQPQHF. The DNA for the CDR3 is TGTGCCAGCAGCGCCGGGATCAATCAGCCCCAGCATTTT.

This clone appeared a single time. The chain recombines TRBV19 with TRBJ2-3, with TRBD2 as a possible D gene (5 bases). The CDR3 consists of 12 residues. The V end was cut by 7 bases, the J end by 7 bases, with 12 bases between. Germline V gene data show CDR1 as LNHDA and CDR2 as SQIVND (reference sequence). The CDR3 region has the DNA TGTGCCAGTACTACCGGGGTTAATACGCAGTATTTT. It is translated as CASTTGVNTQYF.

This sequence joins TRBV11-2 and TRBJ1-5; possible D gene TRBD1, 5 bases. The CDR3 totals 14 residues. V was trimmed by 5 bases and J by 0 bases, leaving 8 bases between them. Germline lookup yields CDR1 SGHAT and CDR2 FQNNGV. CDR3 bases: TGTGCCAGCAGCCCAGGGTATAGCAATCAGCCCCAGCATTTT. This codes for CASSPGYSNQPQHF.

J is TRBJ2-3 and V is TRBV7-9, with D maybe TRBD2 (5 bases). The CDR3 has 14 amino acids. Germline V CDR1 and CDR2: SEHNR, FQNEAQ (reference sequence). V was shortened by 5 bases and J by 4 bases, with 13 bases between the two germline ends. The CDR3: CASSRTYQADTQYF. Here the CDR3 DNA reads TGTGCCAGCAGCAGGACTTACCAGGCAGATACGCAGTATTTT.

This sequence joins TRBV19 and TRBJ1-4; no reliable D call. Germline loops: CDR1 LNHDA, CDR2 SQIVND (reference sequence). Trimming removed 5 bases from V and 7 bases from J, with 14 bases in between. The CDR3 runs 14 residues. The CDR3 loop is CASSRNPTVEKLFF. In DNA form, the CDR3 reads TGTGCCAGTAGTCGCAACCCTACTGTTGAAAAACTGTTTTTT.

V and J are TRBV28 and TRBJ1-6, with 8 bases lining up with TRBD1. V lost 4 bases, J lost 7 bases, and 21 bases stayed unmatched. The germline V gene has CDR1 MDHEN and CDR2 SYDVKM. The CDR3 runs to 20 residues. The CDR3 spells CASSSDAGTGDLLNNSPLHF. The CDR3 DNA reads as TGTGCCAGCAGTTCGGATGCCGGGACAGGTGACCTTTTAAACAATTCACCCCTCCACTTT. Full variable domain (rest looked up from reference TRBV28 and TRBJ1-6): DVKVTQSSRYLVKRTGEKVFLECVQDMDHENMFWYRQDPGLGLRLIYFSYDVKMKEKGDIPEGYSVSREKKERFSLILESASTNQTSMYLCASSSDAGTGDLLNNSPLHFGNGTRLTVT.

This chain uses TRBV10-3 with TRBJ2-3; D is uncertain. CDR3 size: 14 residues. Looked up from germline, CDR1 is ENHRY and CDR2 is SYGVKD. Trimming removed 0 bases from V and 6 bases from J, with 10 bases in between. Here the CDR3 DNA reads TGTGCCATCAGTGAGTCGAGGCTCGGGGATACGCAGTATTTT. This translates into CAISESRLGDTQYF.

The V call is TRBV4-3, the J call TRBJ1-3; 7 nucleotides agree with TRBD1. With V trimmed by 4 bases and J by 1 base, 7 bases remained unmatched. Germline assignment: CDR1 LGHNA and CDR2 YSLEER. CDR3 length: 16 residues. DNA for the CDR3: TGCGCCAGCAGCCCGACCGACAGGGCTTCTGGAAACACCATATATTTT. Translated: CASSPTDRASGNTIYF.

V and J are TRBV21-1 and TRBJ1-3. TRBV21-1 is assigned pseudogene status. There are 14 residues in the CDR3. The CDR3 spells CASRAGVGRNTIYF. The DNA of the CDR3 is TGTGCCAGCAGGGCTGGCGTCGGTCGGAACACCATATATTTT.

The V call is TRBV6-5, the J call TRBJ2-2; perhaps TRBD1 as D (6 bases). Trimming removed 7 bases at V and 1 base at J, with 13 bases between. The CDR3 covers 15 residues. In germline, CDR1 is MNHEY, CDR2 SVGAGI. The CDR3 sequence: CASTKTGMNTGELFF. The CDR3 nucleotides read TGTGCCAGCACAAAAACAGGGATGAACACCGGGGAGCTGTTTTTT.

The rearrangement joins TRBV15 to TRBJ1-5, with D perhaps TRBD1 (6 bases). Per the germline V gene, CDR1 is LNHNV and CDR2 is YYDKDF (reference sequence). With 4 bases removed from V and 0 bases from J, the gap between germline ends came to 10 bases. The CDR3 has 15 residues. Written as DNA, the CDR3 is TGTGCCACCAGCATGGGGGGCATTAGCAATCAGCCCCAGCATTTT. Its translation is CATSMGGISNQPQHF.

V is TRBV6-1 and J is TRBJ1-1; 7 nucleotides line up with TRBD1. The CDR3 is 15 residues long. V was clipped by 1 base and J by 5 bases; unmatched bases: 7. Germline V gene data show CDR1 as MNHNS and CDR2 as SASEGT. The CDR3: CASSEGIPGQTEAFF. The CDR3, as DNA: TGTGCCAGCAGTGAAGGCATACCGGGACAGACTGAAGCTTTCTTT.